These 10 T cell receptor beta chains came from one sample sequenced in a study of sequential checkpoint blockade in melanoma. Treatment defined: randomized to nivolumab then ipilimumab (arm A) or the reverse (arm B). The table came from immunoSEQ multiplex PCR; TCRdb's copy has only in-frame clones and leaves some out. The data contain under 25,000 clones, approximately 72% of them singletons. The sample was CD8+ T cells sorted from blood (inferred from file names), taken from a patient given nivolumab and ipilimumab in sequence. All receptors come from a human donor with melanoma.

The chain carries TRBV27 and TRBJ2-1, with a possible D match to TRBD2 (6 bases). Trimming removed 0 bases from V and 9 bases from J, with 9 bases in between. The CDR3 sequence is 13 residues long. Germline V gene sequence: CDR1 MNHEY, CDR2 SMNVEV (reference sequence). CDR3 loop: CASSLSGLGEQFF. The CDR3 coding sequence is TGTGCCAGCAGTTTATCGGGACTCGGTGAGCAGTTCTTC.

This sequence joins TRBV28 and TRBJ2-7, with 9 bases identical to TRBD1. In germline, CDR1 is MDHEN, CDR2 SYDVKM. The V segment lost 3 bases and the J segment 3 bases; nucleotides outside the gene matches: 12. The CDR3 is 17 amino acids. CDR3 protein: CASSFLPGQGTHYEQYF. The CDR3 DNA follows: TGTGCCAGCAGTTTTTTGCCGGGACAGGGTACTCACTACGAGCAGTACTTC.

The chain recombines TRBV30 with TRBJ2-7, with no clear D. The germline V and J ends were trimmed by 5 bases and 2 bases, with 10 bases remaining between them. The germline CDR1 and CDR2 sequences are GTSNPN and SVGIG (reference sequence). The CDR3 has 12 residues. CDR3 nucleotide sequence: TGTGCCTGGGGGCGAGTTCCCTACGAGCAGTACTTC. Its translation: CAWGRVPYEQYF.

In DNA, the CDR3 is TGTGCCAGCAGCTGGAGTTACACTGAAGCTTTCTTT. It specifies CASSWSYTEAFF. This rearrangement joins TRBV5-6 to TRBJ1-1; D uncertain. Germline lookup yields CDR1 SGHDT and CDR2 YYEEEE. This CDR3 spans 12 amino acids. The V gene lost 3 bases and the J gene lost 3 bases, with 6 bases spanning the gap. The full variable domain, its missing parts supplied by reference TRBV5-6 and TRBJ1-1, is DAGVTQSPTHLIKTRGQQVTLRCSPKSGHDTVSWYQQALGQGPQFIFQYYEEEERQRGNFPDRFSGHQFPNYSSELNVNALLLGDSALYLCASSWSYTEAFFGQGTRLTVV.

The rearrangement uses TRBV7-9 and TRBJ1-2; maybe TRBD1 (5 bases). The CDR3 consists of 12 residues. Trimming pared 4 bases from V and 5 bases from J, leaving 8 bases between. CDR1 is SEHNR, CDR2 FQNEAQ, per germline (reference sequence). The CDR3 DNA sequence: TGTGCCAGCAGCTCGGGACTTTATGGCTACACCTTC. Amino acid sequence: CASSSGLYGYTF. Combining the CDR3 with reference TRBV7-9 and TRBJ1-2 gives the whole variable domain DTGVSQNPRHKITKRGQNVTFRCDPISEHNRLYWYRQTLGQGPEFLTYFQNEAQLEKSRLLSDRFSAERPKGSFSTLEIQRTEQGDSAMYLCASSSGLYGYTFGSGTRLTVV.

As regards this clone: Because the CDR3 is missing its conserved closing phenylalanine or tryptophan, this is likely a read error. The chain joins TRBV19 to TRBJ1-1; TRBD1 agrees at 9 bases. The germline V gene encodes CDR1 LNHDA and CDR2 SQIVND (reference sequence). Trimming took 7 bases from V and 5 from J; bases not matched to a gene: 2. There are 12 residues in the CDR3. CDR3 sequence reads: CASKDRGTEAFL. The DNA for the CDR3 is TGTGCCAGTAAGGACAGGGGAACTGAAGCTTTCCTT.

In its sample, this clone ranks as medium-sized (0.01 to 0.1%). The genes are TRBV11-2 and TRBJ2-7; tentative D call: TRBD2 (6 bases). The CDR3 sequence is 15 residues long. CDR1 is SGHAT and CDR2 is FQNNGV in the germline V gene. V lost 5 bases and J 3 bases, leaving 17 bases between the germline ends. In nucleotides, the CDR3 is TGTGCCAGCAGCCCTTCTGGGGACGGGAGCTACGAGCAGTACTTC. Its protein product is CASSPSGDGSYEQYF.

The genes are TRBV25-1 and TRBJ2-7; D is unresolved. Trimming pared 3 bases from V and 2 bases from J, leaving 8 bases between. This CDR3 region has 13 residues. CDR1 is MGHDK and CDR2 is SYGVNS in the germline V gene. The CDR3 here is CASSDFRTYEQYF. CDR3 sequence (DNA): TGTGCCAGCAGTGACTTCAGAACCTACGAGCAGTACTTC.

DNA for the CDR3: TGTGCCAGCAGCTTAGGTGCCGGTGACAGGGTAAACTACGAGCAGTACTTC. This codes for CASSLGAGDRVNYEQYF. The chain uses TRBV7-6 and TRBJ2-7; 7 nucleotides align to TRBD1. In germline, CDR1 is SGHVS, CDR2 FNYEAQ. Trimming took 1 base from V and 3 from J; bases not matched to a gene: 12. This CDR3 region has 17 residues.

The chain couples TRBV10-1 to TRBJ2-7; a possible D gene is TRBD2 (6 bases). CDR1 is WNHNN and CDR2 is SYGVQD in the germline V gene (reference sequence). This CDR3 has 13 amino acids. V gave up 6 bases and J gave up 6 bases, with 15 bases separating them. The CDR3 DNA reads as TGCGCCAGCAGCCCCTGGGACTTCGGCGAGCAGTACTTC. Encoded protein: CASSPWDFGEQYF.